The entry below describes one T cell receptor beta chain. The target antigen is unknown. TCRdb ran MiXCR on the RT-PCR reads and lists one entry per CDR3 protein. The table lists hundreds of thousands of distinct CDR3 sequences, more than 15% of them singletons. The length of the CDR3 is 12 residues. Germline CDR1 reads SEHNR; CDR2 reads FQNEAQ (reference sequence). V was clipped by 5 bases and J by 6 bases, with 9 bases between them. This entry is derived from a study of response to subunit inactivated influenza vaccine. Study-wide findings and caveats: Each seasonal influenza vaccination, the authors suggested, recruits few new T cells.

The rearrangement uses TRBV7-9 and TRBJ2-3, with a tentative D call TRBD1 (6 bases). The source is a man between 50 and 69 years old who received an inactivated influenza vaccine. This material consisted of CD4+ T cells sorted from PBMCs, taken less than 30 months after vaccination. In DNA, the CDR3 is TGTGCCAGCAGCCGCGACAGGGATACGCAGTATTTT. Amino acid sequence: CASSRDRDTQYF.